The 19 T cell receptor beta chains listed next were all sequenced from one sample in a study of blood T cell repertoires in COVID-19. The protocol was immunoSEQ multiplex PCR, while the TCRdb copy is restricted to in-frame clones and leaves out a portion. Counted here are fewer than 100,000 clones, 75% to 90% occurring once; the ten biggest clones make up 25% to 30%. What was sequenced was peripheral blood. The source is a human donor in a cohort sampled during active COVID-19.

The chain carries TRBV27 and TRBJ1-2, with D unresolved. The length of the CDR3 is 14 residues. Germline lookup yields CDR1 MNHEY and CDR2 SMNVEV (reference sequence). Trimming pared 2 bases from V and 3 bases from J, leaving 10 bases between. CDR3 DNA: TGTGCCAGCAGTTTAGGGCCAGGATACTATGGCTACACCTTC. This codes for CASSLGPGYYGYTF.

This chain connects TRBV7-8 to TRBJ2-5; possible D gene TRBD2, 7 bases. CDR3 length equals 16 residues. Germline V gene lookup returns CDR1 SGHVS and CDR2 FQNEAQ. The V end was cut by 5 bases, the J end by 4 bases, with 20 bases between. The CDR3 DNA follows: TGTGCCAGCAGCCGATTAGGGGGGGGGCTTGGAGAGACCCAGTACTTC. It encodes CASSRLGGGLGETQYF.

The rearrangement uses TRBV12-3 or TRBV12-4 and TRBJ2-1, with D possibly TRBD2 on 5 matching bases. The V and J ends lost 3 bases and 3 bases respectively, with 6 bases between them. The CDR3 is 13 residues long. CDR3 bases: TGTGCCAGCAGTTTGAGGGTCTACAATGAGCAGTTCTTC. Residues: CASSLRVYNEQFF.

CDR3 sequence (DNA): TGTGCCAGCTCACCACCGAGGTTTAGCTCCTACGAGCAGTACTTC. It encodes CASSPPRFSSYEQYF. This sequence joins TRBV18 and TRBJ2-7; no clear D gene. Trimming shortened V by 0 bases and J by 0 bases, and 9 bases separated the two germline ends. The germline CDR1 and CDR2 sequences are KGHSH and LQKENI. There are 15 residues in the CDR3.

This clone was counted a few times. This chain uses TRBV7-9 with TRBJ2-2, with a weak D call TRBD2 (6 bases). This CDR3 has 18 amino acids. Germline V gene sequence: CDR1 SEHNR, CDR2 FQNEAQ (reference sequence). Trimming removed 5 bases at V and 1 base at J, with 20 bases between. The CDR3 DNA is TGTGCCAGCAGCCCCCGATGGATCGGGGGAAAGAACACCGGGGAGCTGTTTTTT. It encodes CASSPRWIGGKNTGELFF.

The chain recombines TRBV30 with TRBJ2-5, with D possibly being TRBD1 (6 bases). This CDR3 contains 15 residues. Trimming left V 7 bases short and J 1 base short, with 19 bases between. Looked up from germline, CDR1 is GTSNPN and CDR2 is SVGIG (reference sequence). The CDR3 region has the DNA TGTGCCTCGACAGGCTTAAACTATATCCAAGAGACCCAGTACTTC. The encoded protein is CASTGLNYIQETQYF.

The CDR3 region has the DNA TGTGCCAGCAGCCAAGGGAAGCAGGTTACAGATACGCAGTATTTT. Its translation is CASSQGKQVTDTQYF. The gene calls are TRBV3-1 (or the pseudogene TRBV3-2) and TRBJ2-3; the D is unclear. V was cut by 1 base and J by 3 bases, with 11 bases left in between. Germline values: CDR1 LGHDT, CDR2 YNNKEL (reference sequence). This CDR3 spans 15 amino acids.

The chain joins TRBV3-1 (or the pseudogene TRBV3-2) to TRBJ1-1; 7 nucleotides line up with TRBD1. Germline V gives CDR1 LGHDT, CDR2 YNNKEL (reference sequence). This CDR3 spans 20 amino acids. J was trimmed by 1 base and V by 0 bases; bases with no gene match: 17. This CDR3 reads CASSQEHLDRAGISNTEAFF. DNA of the CDR3: TGTGCCAGCAGCCAAGAGCATCTAGACAGGGCGGGTATTTCGAACACTGAAGCTTTCTTT.

CDR3 sequence reads: CASSQPTGWQTQYF. CDR3 in DNA: TGTGCCAGCAGCCAGCCGACAGGATGGCAGACCCAGTACTTC. This chain connects TRBV14 to TRBJ2-5, with a possible D match to TRBD1 (6 bases). Germline V gives CDR1 SGHDN, CDR2 FVKESK. The ends were cut back, 3 bases at V and 6 bases at J, with 14 bases in the middle. There are 14 residues in the CDR3.

This rearrangement joins TRBV3-1 (or the pseudogene TRBV3-2) to TRBJ1-1, with D hard to call. Trimming pared 5 bases from V and 5 bases from J, leaving 9 bases between. Germline V gene sequence: CDR1 LGHDT, CDR2 YNNKEL (reference sequence). The CDR3 covers 12 residues. Here the CDR3 reads CASSVARTEAFF. The CDR3 DNA reads as TGTGCCAGCAGCGTTGCGCGAACTGAAGCTTTCTTT.

The chain couples TRBV6-5 to TRBJ2-7; possibly TRBD1 for D (5 bases). This CDR3 has 12 residues. The V gene lost 7 bases and the J gene lost 5 bases, with 12 bases spanning the gap. Per the germline V gene, CDR1 is MNHEY and CDR2 is SVGAGI. The CDR3 here is CASTEQDNEQYF. The CDR3 DNA sequence: TGTGCCAGCACAGAACAGGATAACGAGCAGTACTTC.

The chain combines TRBV28 with TRBJ2-6; D is possibly TRBD1 (6 bases). The CDR3 totals 13 residues. CDR1 and CDR2 (germline): MDHEN, SYDVKM. Trimming took off 6 bases at V and 4 bases at J, with 7 bases between the two ends. The CDR3: CASRGAGANVLTF. CDR3 in DNA: TGTGCCAGCAGGGGGGCCGGGGCCAACGTCCTGACTTTC.

The chain uses TRBV3-1 (or the pseudogene TRBV3-2) and TRBJ1-5, with D tentatively TRBD1 (6 bases). V was cut by 4 bases and J by 4 bases, with 14 bases left in between. In germline, CDR1 is LGHDT, CDR2 YNNKEL (reference sequence). The CDR3 is 15 amino acids. This CDR3 is CASSRSGGSNQPQHF. DNA for the CDR3: TGTGCCAGCAGCCGTTCGGGGGGCTCTAATCAGCCCCAGCATTTT.

This chain connects TRBV30 to TRBJ2-7; 10 bases are shared with TRBD1. Germline V CDR1 and CDR2: GTSNPN, SVGIG (reference sequence). The CDR3 runs 16 residues. The V gene end was trimmed by 1 base and the J gene end by 3 bases; junction bases not matched to a gene: 9. CDR3 in amino acids: CAWSGSRQGAGYEQYF. Written as DNA, the CDR3 is TGTGCCTGGAGTGGATCCCGACAGGGGGCAGGCTACGAGCAGTACTTC.

The chain carries TRBV7-8 and TRBJ2-7; possibly TRBD2 for D (5 bases). The CDR3 runs 14 residues. The V end was cut by 5 bases, the J end by 2 bases, with 13 bases between. Germline V CDR1 and CDR2: SGHVS, FQNEAQ. The CDR3: CASSVLAGPYEQYF. The CDR3 DNA follows: TGTGCCAGCAGCGTCCTGGCGGGCCCCTACGAGCAGTACTTC.

The chain joins TRBV4-1 to TRBJ2-2; tentative D call: TRBD1 (6 bases). This CDR3 has 16 amino acids. The germline V gene has CDR1 MGHRA and CDR2 YSYEKL. V lost 1 base and J 5 bases, leaving 14 bases between the germline ends. CDR3 DNA sequence: TGCGCCAGCAGCCAAGCTCGCCAGGGGTCTACCGGGGAGCTGTTTTTT. It translates to CASSQARQGSTGELFF.

The chain combines TRBV7-9 with TRBJ2-7; 10 positions agree with TRBD1. Germline V gives CDR1 SEHNR, CDR2 FQNEAQ (reference sequence). The CDR3 loop spans 17 amino acids. V lost 2 bases to trimming and J lost 2 bases; unmatched junction nucleotides: 9. This CDR3 reads CASSLTLPGQGAYEQYF. The CDR3 region has the DNA TGTGCCAGCAGCTTAACGCTTCCCGGACAGGGGGCCTACGAGCAGTACTTC.

The V and J genes are TRBV6-5 and TRBJ1-1, with a tentative D call TRBD1 (6 bases). Germline lookup yields CDR1 MNHEY and CDR2 SVGAGI. V shed 7 bases and J shed 1 base, with 10 bases lying between them. This CDR3 has 13 amino acids. CDR3 nucleotides: TGTGCCAGCATCGGGGGGCCGAACACTGAAGCTTTCTTT. Translated, it gives CASIGGPNTEAFF.

V gene TRBV5-1 combines with J gene TRBJ1-4; 11 nucleotides align to TRBD1. The CDR3 runs to 14 residues. Germline values: CDR1 SGHRS, CDR2 YFSETQ. The V segment lost 6 bases and the J segment 6 bases; nucleotides outside the gene matches: 4. CDR3 loop: CASKGQGGDEKLFF. The CDR3 bases are TGCGCCAGCAAGGGACAGGGGGGAGATGAAAAACTGTTTTTT.